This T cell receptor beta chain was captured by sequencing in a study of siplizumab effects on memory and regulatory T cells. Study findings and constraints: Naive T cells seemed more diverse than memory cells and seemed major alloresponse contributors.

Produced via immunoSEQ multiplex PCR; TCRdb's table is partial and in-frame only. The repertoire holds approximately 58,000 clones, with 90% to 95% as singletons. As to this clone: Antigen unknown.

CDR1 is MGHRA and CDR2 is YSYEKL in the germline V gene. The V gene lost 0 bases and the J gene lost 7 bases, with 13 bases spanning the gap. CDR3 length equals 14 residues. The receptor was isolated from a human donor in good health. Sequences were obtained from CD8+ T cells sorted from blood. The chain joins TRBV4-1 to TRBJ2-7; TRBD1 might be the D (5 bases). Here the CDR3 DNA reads TGCGCCAGCAGCCAAGAAGGCAGGGCCGGGGAGCAGTACTTC. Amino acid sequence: CASSQEGRAGEQYF.